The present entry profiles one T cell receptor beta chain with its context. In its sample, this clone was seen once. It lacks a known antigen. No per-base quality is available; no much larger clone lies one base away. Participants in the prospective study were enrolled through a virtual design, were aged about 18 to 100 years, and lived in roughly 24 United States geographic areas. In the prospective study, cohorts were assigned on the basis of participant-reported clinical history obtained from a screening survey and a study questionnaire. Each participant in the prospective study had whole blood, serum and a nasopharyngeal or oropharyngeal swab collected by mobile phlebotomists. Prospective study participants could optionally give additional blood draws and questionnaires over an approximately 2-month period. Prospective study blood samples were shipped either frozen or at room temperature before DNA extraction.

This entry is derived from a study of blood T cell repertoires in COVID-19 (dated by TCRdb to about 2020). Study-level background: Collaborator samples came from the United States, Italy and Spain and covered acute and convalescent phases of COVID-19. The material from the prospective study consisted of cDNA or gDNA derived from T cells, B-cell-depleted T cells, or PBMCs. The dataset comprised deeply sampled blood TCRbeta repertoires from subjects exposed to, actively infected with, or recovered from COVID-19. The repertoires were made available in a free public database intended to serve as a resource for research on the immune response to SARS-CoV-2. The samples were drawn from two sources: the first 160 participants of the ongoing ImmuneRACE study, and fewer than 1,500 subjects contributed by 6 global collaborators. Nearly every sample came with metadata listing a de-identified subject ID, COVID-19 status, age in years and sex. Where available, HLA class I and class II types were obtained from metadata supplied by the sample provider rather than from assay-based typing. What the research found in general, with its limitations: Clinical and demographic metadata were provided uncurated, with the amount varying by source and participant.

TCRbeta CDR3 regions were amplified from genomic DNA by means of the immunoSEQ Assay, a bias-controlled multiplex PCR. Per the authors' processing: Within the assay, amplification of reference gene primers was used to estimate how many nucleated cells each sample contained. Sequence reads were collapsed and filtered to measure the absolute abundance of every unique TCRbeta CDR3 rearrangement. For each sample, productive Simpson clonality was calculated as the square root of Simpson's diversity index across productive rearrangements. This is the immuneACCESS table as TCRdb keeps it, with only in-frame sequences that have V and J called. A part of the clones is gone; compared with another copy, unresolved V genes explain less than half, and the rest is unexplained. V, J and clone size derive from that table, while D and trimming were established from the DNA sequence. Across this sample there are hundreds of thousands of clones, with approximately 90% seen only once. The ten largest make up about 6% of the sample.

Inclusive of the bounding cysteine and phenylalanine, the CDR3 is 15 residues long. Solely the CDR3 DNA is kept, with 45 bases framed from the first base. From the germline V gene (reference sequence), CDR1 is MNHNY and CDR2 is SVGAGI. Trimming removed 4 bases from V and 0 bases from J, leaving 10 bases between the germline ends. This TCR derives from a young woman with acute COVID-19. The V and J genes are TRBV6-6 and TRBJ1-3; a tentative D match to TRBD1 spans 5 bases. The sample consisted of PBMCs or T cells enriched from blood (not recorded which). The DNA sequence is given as TGTGCCAGCAGTTCCCAGGGCGACTCTGGAAACACCATATATTTT. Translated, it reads CASSSQGDSGNTIYF.